This T cell receptor beta chain was captured by sequencing in a study of human T cells and chemical hapten exposure. Study-level background: Across its 20 to 25 weeks, the study gave patients weekly diphenylcyclopropenone doses to the scalp. General observations from the study: Expanded TCR sets contained significantly more large CDR3 similarity clusters than controls. After DPC sensitization, TCRs above 1 in 1000 frequency showed no change.

In this sample, this clonotype turned up many times. Its antigen remains unknown. Time point: patch test 1, 2 weeks after DPC sensitization. Noted treatment: therapeutic diphenylcyclopropenone sensitization with weekly scalp DPC. Authors' methods: Between 23,224 and 690,600 TCRs appeared in each sample, and the median stood at 95,638. TCRdb re-called the RACE reads with MiXCR, one entry per CDR3 protein. The V and J calls shown here were made by TCRdb, not taken from the authors' results. The table includes 70,000 to 100,000 distinct CDR3 sequences, 7.5% to 9.5% detected once. The CDR3 is 16 amino acids. V gave up 1 base and J gave up 3 bases; unmatched junction bases: 8. Per the germline V gene, CDR1 is MNHNY and CDR2 is SVGAGI (reference sequence).

The clonotype comes from a woman aged 25-40 years with alopecia areata. Some clones in this sample may be carry-over from other donors' samples. J is TRBJ2-7 and V is TRBV6-6, with 8 nucleotides matching TRBD2. The sample consisted of whole blood, taken in connection with sensitization to the hapten diphenylcyclopropenone (DPC). The CDR3 spells CASSYLRGAHRYEQYF. CDR3 nucleotides: TGTGCCAGCAGTTACTTGCGGGGGGCCCACCGCTACGAGCAGTACTTC.